This TCR beta chain was captured in a study of post-analysis software for immune sequencing data. Built from TCR beta cDNA, the libraries had unique molecular identifiers in them. From around 0.96 to 9.9 million T cells, 400,000 to 500,000 cDNA molecules were obtained. TCRdb itself ran the PCR reads through MiXCR, one entry per CDR3 protein. The data hold 160,000 or so distinct CDR3 sequences, with 36% observed a single time. CDR1 and CDR2 from the germline V gene are SGHAT and FQNNGV. This CDR3 has 16 residues. Study results and limitations: Strong same-batch co-clustering of samples appeared with F measure clustering. Comparison with controls showed significantly lower normalized Chao1 diversity in multiple sclerosis patients.

A remark on this clonotype: Its matching antigen is unknown. An end of the junction differs from the germline gene, which may be a read error.

The chain recombines TRBV11-2 with TRBJ2-4; 10 nucleotides line up with TRBD1. Material: blood, obtained after autologous hematopoietic stem cell transplantation. This sequence was found in a girl aged 5 to 17 with multiple sclerosis. The CDR3 sequence: CASSKSGTGVTGELYF. Here the CDR3 DNA reads TGTGCTAGCAGCAAGTCCGGGACAGGGGTGACCGGGGAGCTGTACTTC.